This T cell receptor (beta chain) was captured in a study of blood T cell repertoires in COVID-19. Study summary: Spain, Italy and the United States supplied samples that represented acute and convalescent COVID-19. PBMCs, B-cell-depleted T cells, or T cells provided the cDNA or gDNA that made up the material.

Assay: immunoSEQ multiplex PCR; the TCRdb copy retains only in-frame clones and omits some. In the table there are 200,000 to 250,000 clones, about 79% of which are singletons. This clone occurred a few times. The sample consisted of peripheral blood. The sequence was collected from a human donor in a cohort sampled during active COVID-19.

In DNA, the CDR3 is TGTGCCAGCAGCTTTGGGGCGGGAGATCGGGCCGGGGAGCTGTTTTTT. Protein product: CASSFGAGDRAGELFF. The V and J genes are TRBV5-6 and TRBJ2-2; the match to TRBD2 covers 7 bases. The germline V gene encodes CDR1 SGHDT and CDR2 YYEEEE. After removal of 2 bases from V and 6 bases from J, the junction contained 10 bases not matched to a gene. CDR3 size: 16 residues.